The 21 T cell receptor beta chains given below trace back to one sample, sequenced in a study of glioma-infiltrating T cells. Using RNA template, CDR3s of TCR alpha and beta were amplified with iRepertoire arm-PCR. Each CDR3 protein is one row after TCRdb ran MiXCR on the multiplex PCR reads. This repertoire shows some 150,000 distinct CDR3 sequences, about 39% found once; its top ten account for 15% to 25%. Input material: glioma tissue, nonneoplastic brain tissue, or PBMCs (not recorded which). All receptors derive from a human donor with low-grade glioma or glioblastoma, undergoing nonglioma brain surgery, or in good health (not recorded which).

This clonotype was found a few times. V and J are TRBV7-2 and TRBJ2-7; D may be TRBD1 (5 bases). The CDR3 is made up of 13 amino acids. V lost 1 base and J 9 bases, leaving 13 bases between the germline ends. The germline V gene has CDR1 SGHTA and CDR2 FQGNSA. CDR3 DNA: TGTGCCAGCAGCTTAGAGGGCAGGGTTGCGCAGTACTTC. It yields the protein CASSLEGRVAQYF. Supplemented by reference TRBV7-2 and TRBJ2-7, the full variable domain reads GAGVSQSPSNKVTEKGKDVELRCDPISGHTALYWYRQSLGQGLEFLIYFQGNSAPDKSGLPSDRFSAERTGGSVSTLTIQRTQQEDSAVYLCASSLEGRVAQYFGPGTRLTVT.

The chain combines TRBV27 with TRBJ2-3, with TRBD1 as a possible D gene (6 bases). The CDR3 has 13 residues. The germline V gene has CDR1 MNHEY and CDR2 SMNVEV (reference sequence). Trimming took off 5 bases at V and 7 bases at J, with 13 bases between the two ends. CDR3 protein: CASSASGQNTQYF. DNA for the CDR3: TGTGCCAGCAGTGCCTCGGGACAAAATACGCAGTATTTT.

To note about this clonotype: This may be a read error, as it is one base from a much larger clone. V and J are TRBV7-8 and TRBJ1-1; a possible D gene is TRBD1 (6 bases). V was shortened by 5 bases and J by 0 bases, with 19 bases between the two germline ends. The CDR3 extends over 17 amino acids. Germline assignment: CDR1 SGHVS and CDR2 FQNEAQ. CDR3 DNA: TGTGCCAGCAGCCCGACCCCCTACGGGGGCTTGAACACTGAAGCTTTCTTT. Translation gives CASSPTPYGGLNTEAFF.

CDR3 protein: CASSSGRLTYEQYF. The CDR3 DNA sequence: TGTGCCAGCAGCTCGGGACGGTTAACCTACGAGCAGTACTTC. The chain recombines TRBV11-1 with TRBJ2-7; D is perhaps TRBD1 or TRBD2 (5 bases each). CDR1 SGHAT and CDR2 FQDESV come from the germline V gene (reference sequence). Trimming pared 4 bases from V and 2 bases from J, leaving 12 bases between. The CDR3 is made up of 14 amino acids.

The chain uses TRBV24-1 and TRBJ2-1; D is possibly TRBD1 or TRBD2 (6 bases each). CDR3 length: 14 amino acids. V was clipped by 8 bases and J by 1 base, with 11 bases between them. Germline lookup yields CDR1 KGHDR and CDR2 SFDVKD. The CDR3 loop reads CATKGGRSYNEQFF. The CDR3 DNA is TGTGCCACCAAGGGGGGTCGATCCTACAATGAGCAGTTCTTC.

The chain couples TRBV6-2 or TRBV6-3 to TRBJ1-5; 9 bases agree with TRBD1. Germline CDR1 and CDR2: MNHEY and SVGEGT. With V trimmed by 6 bases and J by 0 bases, 3 bases remained unmatched. The CDR3 length is 15 residues. This CDR3 is CASRGTGNSNQPQHF. Written as DNA, the CDR3 is TGTGCCAGCAGAGGGACAGGGAATAGCAATCAGCCCCAGCATTTT.

The V call is TRBV6-6, the J call TRBJ1-1; 9 bases line up with TRBD1. Germline CDR1 and CDR2: MNHNY and SVGAGI (reference sequence). The junction had 4 bases not matched to a gene; V was cut back by 2 bases and J by 6 bases. CDR3 length equals 14 residues. In nucleotides, the CDR3 is TGTGCCAGCAGTTACGCTACAGGGGGCCCTGAAGCTTTCTTT. This translates into CASSYATGGPEAFF.

This rearrangement joins TRBV2 to TRBJ2-2; 7 bases match TRBD2. V lost 4 bases, J lost 1 base, and 6 bases stayed unmatched. The germline gives CDR1 SNHLY, CDR2 FYNNEI. CDR3 length: 16 amino acids. CDR3 sequence: CASSGGGTQNTGELFF. CDR3 coding DNA: TGTGCCAGCAGTGGGGGGGGGACTCAGAACACCGGGGAGCTGTTTTTT. Full variable domain (rest looked up from reference TRBV2 and TRBJ2-2): EPEVTQTPSHQVTQMGQEVILRCVPISNHLYFYWYRQILGQKVEFLVSFYNNEISEKSEIFDDQFSVERPDGSNFTLKIRSTKLEDSAMYFCASSGGGTQNTGELFFGEGSRLTVL.

This clonotype was detected only a few times. This chain links TRBV20-1 with TRBJ2-3, with 8 bases matching TRBD2. The ends lost 4 bases at V and 1 base at J; junction bases unmatched: 10. The CDR3 totals 16 residues. Germline values: CDR1 DFQATT, CDR2 SNEGSKA (reference sequence). The CDR3: CSAIPSGFGRTDTQYF. The CDR3 DNA follows: TGCAGTGCTATTCCTAGCGGGTTCGGCCGCACAGATACGCAGTATTTT.

This clonotype was seen only a few times. The V call is TRBV6-1, the J call TRBJ1-1, with D perhaps TRBD1 (5 bases). V was clipped by 2 bases and J by 0 bases, with 10 bases between them. Germline-derived CDR1 and CDR2 are MNHNS and SASEGT. CDR3 length: 15 amino acids. Here the CDR3 reads CASSEPGGMNTEAFF. The CDR3 nucleotides are TGTGCCAGCAGTGAACCGGGGGGAATGAACACTGAAGCTTTCTTT.

This chain's CDR3 is CASSQEVGTPLYNEQFF. The DNA for the CDR3 is TGCGCCAGCAGCCAAGAGGTTGGGACCCCGCTCTACAATGAGCAGTTCTTC. The rearrangement joins TRBV4-1 to TRBJ2-1, with D tentatively TRBD1 or TRBD2 (5 bases each). V shed 0 bases and J shed 3 bases, with 15 bases lying between them. The length of the CDR3 is 17 residues. Germline CDR1 MGHRA, CDR2 YSYEKL.

The gene calls are TRBV12-3 or TRBV12-4 and TRBJ1-1; D unresolved. The CDR3 contains 14 residues. V was pared by 5 bases and J by 3 bases, with 13 bases between. CDR3 nucleotides: TGTGCCAGCAGTCCGGTACCCGGGGACACTGAAGCTTTCTTT. Translated, it gives CASSPVPGDTEAFF.

As to this clonotype: One junction end disagrees with the germline gene, perhaps due to a read error. This sequence joins TRBV11-2 and TRBJ1-1; 8 bases are a match to TRBD1. This CDR3 is built from 15 residues. Germline V lookup: CDR1 SGHAT, CDR2 FQNNGV. The CDR3 bases are TGTGCCGGCAGCTTAGGGGACAGGCTGAACACTGAAGCTTTCTTT. Its translation is CAGSLGDRLNTEAFF.

This clonotype was counted at least ten times. This chain uses TRBV27 with TRBJ2-3, with D possibly being TRBD1 (5 bases). CDR1 and CDR2 from the germline V gene are MNHEY and SMNVEV (reference sequence). The CDR3 has 14 residues. Deletions cut 3 bases from V and 2 bases from J, with 9 bases between. CDR3 residues: CASSLAGITDTQYF. The CDR3 coding sequence is TGTGCCAGCAGTTTGGCAGGGATCACAGATACGCAGTATTTT.

CDR3 nucleotides: TGTGCCAGCAGCCAAACGGGGCTAGCGGTTGATACGCAGTATTTT. It translates to CASSQTGLAVDTQYF. The rearrangement links TRBV11-2 to TRBJ2-3; 7 bases line up with TRBD2. CDR3 length: 15 residues. V lost 5 bases, J lost 6 bases, and 11 bases stayed unmatched. Germline V gives CDR1 SGHAT, CDR2 FQNNGV.

In this sample, this clonotype turned up a few times. The chain is built from TRBV6-1 and TRBJ1-5, with D unresolved. The CDR3 has 15 amino acids. With 8 bases removed from V and 1 base from J, the gap between germline ends came to 15 bases. The V gene's germline CDR1 is MNHNS and CDR2 SASEGT. CDR3 protein: CASDFALGSNQPQHF. CDR3 nucleotides: TGTGCCAGCGACTTTGCCCTTGGAAGCAATCAGCCCCAGCATTTT.

This clonotype has only a few counts. The genes are TRBV27 and TRBJ2-1, with 7 bases lining up with TRBD2. Losses at the gene ends were 5 bases for V and 11 bases for J; bases not matched to a gene: 9. The CDR3 totals 13 residues. Germline V gene lookup returns CDR1 MNHEY and CDR2 SMNVEV (reference sequence). CDR3 bases: TGTGCCAGCAGTGCCGGACTAGGCGTAAAGCAGTTCTTC. Its translation is CASSAGLGVKQFF.

The chain carries TRBV6-5 and TRBJ2-2; no clear D. The CDR3 contains 13 residues. Germline V gene sequence: CDR1 MNHEY, CDR2 SVGAGI. Trimming stripped 4 bases from V and 7 bases from J, with 10 bases between. The chain's CDR3 is CASSLRTNGELFF. CDR3 DNA: TGTGCCAGCAGTTTACGGACGAACGGGGAGCTGTTTTTT.

The gene calls are TRBV6-2 or TRBV6-3 and TRBJ2-1, with D possibly being TRBD1 (6 bases). Trimming stripped 5 bases from V and 9 bases from J, with 17 bases between. CDR1 is MNHEY and CDR2 is SVGEGT in the germline V gene. CDR3 length: 14 residues. DNA of the CDR3: TGTGCCAGCAGTCTCGAAAGGGGGATCGGTGAGCAGTTCTTC. It is translated as CASSLERGIGEQFF.

Concerning this clonotype itself: The junction does not match germline at one end; this may be a read error. The chain links TRBV12-3 or TRBV12-4 to TRBJ2-5; D perhaps matches TRBD1 (6 bases). This CDR3 comprises 15 residues. The CDR3 spells CASSRLDRQQATQYF. The CDR3 DNA reads TGTGCCAGCAGTCGCCTTGACAGGCAGCAAGCGACCCAGTACTTC.

The rearrangement uses TRBV20-1 and TRBJ2-7, with TRBD2 identical over 10 bases. Per germline, CDR1 DFQATT and CDR2 SNEGSKA (reference sequence). This CDR3 has 13 residues. The junction had 3 bases not matched to a gene; V was cut back by 5 bases and J by 2 bases. The CDR3 here is CSALLAGTYEQYF. The DNA for the CDR3 is TGCAGTGCTCTACTAGCGGGAACCTACGAGCAGTACTTC.